The 25 T cell receptor beta chains given below trace back to one sample, sequenced in a study of T cell repertoires in cytomegalovirus infection. TCRdb re-called the reads with MiXCR, one entry per CDR3 protein. The table has under 95,000 distinct CDR3 sequences, around 49% seen once. Their target antigens are unknown. Sequencing used CD8+ T cells from cultured PBMCs, obtained from culture after CMV antigen stimulation. The receptors here all came from a human donor in good health (CMV status not recorded). Some clones in this sample may be carry-over from other donors' samples.

This chain joins TRBV27 and TRBJ1-2, with 7 bases that match TRBD1. Germline-derived CDR1 and CDR2 are MNHEY and SMNVEV (reference sequence). The CDR3 has 13 amino acids. The ends lost 4 bases at V and 5 bases at J; junction bases unmatched: 4. DNA for the CDR3: TGTGCCAGCAGTTCCCCCAGGGGGTATGGCTACACCTTC. Translating it yields CASSSPRGYGYTF.

This chain uses TRBV7-4 with TRBJ2-3; D is perhaps TRBD1 or TRBD2 (5 bases each). Per the germline V gene, CDR1 is SGHVT and CDR2 is SQSDAQ. The CDR3 sequence is 14 residues long. V lost 4 bases and J lost 4, with 12 bases in between. CDR3 residues: CASSWWDRPDTQYF. CDR3 nucleotides: TGTGCCAGCAGCTGGTGGGACCGTCCAGATACGCAGTATTTT.

This clonotype occurred a few times. The chain joins TRBV7-3 to TRBJ2-1; D may correspond to TRBD1 or TRBD2 (6 bases each). The CDR3 sequence is 15 residues long. Germline CDR1 and CDR2: SGHTA and FQGTGA. The V gene lost 2 bases and the J gene lost 3 bases, with 11 bases spanning the gap. CDR3: CASSLEGEVYNEQFF. In DNA form, the CDR3 reads TGTGCCAGCAGCTTAGAGGGGGAGGTCTACAATGAGCAGTTCTTC.

The chain links TRBV6-8 to TRBJ2-1; possibly TRBD1 or TRBD2 for D (5 bases each). CDR3 length equals 15 residues. V lost 7 bases and J 4 bases, leaving 17 bases between the germline ends. Germline V gene lookup returns CDR1 MNHGY and CDR2 SAAAGT. CDR3 sequence reads: CASNLGVGRYNEQFF. The DNA of the CDR3 is TGTGCCAGCAACCTCGGCGTGGGACGATACAATGAGCAGTTCTTC.

This clonotype was counted a few times. The chain links TRBV10-3 to TRBJ2-5, with D perhaps matching TRBD1 or TRBD2 (6 bases each). V lost 3 bases to trimming and J lost 9 bases, with 23 bases between them. Germline V lookup: CDR1 ENHRY, CDR2 SYGVKD. The CDR3 covers 16 residues. Here the CDR3 DNA reads TGTGCCATCAGTGAAAGGACGACAGGTACGGGGGACGCCCAGTACTTC. Encoded protein: CAISERTTGTGDAQYF.

Of note for this clonotype: The limits of the CDR3 on the DNA are not certain, so only TCRdb's listed CDR3 is given. The chain recombines TRBV28 with TRBJ2-2. The CDR3 has 14 amino acids, counting both end residues. Germline CDR1 reads MDHEN; CDR2 reads SYDVKM. CDR3 residues: CASSLKLRAGELFF.

This clonotype occurred a few times. This chain joins TRBV28 and TRBJ1-3; D may be TRBD1 (5 bases). Germline V gene data show CDR1 as MDHEN and CDR2 as SYDVKM. V lost 6 bases to trimming and J lost 3 bases, with 15 bases between them. The CDR3 runs to 15 residues. CDR3 DNA sequence: TGTGCCAGCAGGGGCCGTCGGGGGGGTGGAAACACCATATATTTT. Protein: CASRGRRGGGNTIYF.

This chain links TRBV4-3 with TRBJ2-7; perhaps TRBD1 as D (6 bases). The V gene lost 0 bases and the J gene lost 1 base, with 16 bases spanning the gap. Germline loops: CDR1 LGHNA, CDR2 YSLEER. This CDR3 is 17 amino acids long. The CDR3 spells CASSQDAGQGFSYEQYF. CDR3 DNA: TGCGCCAGCAGCCAAGACGCCGGTCAGGGGTTTTCCTACGAGCAGTACTTC.

The chain has TRBV6-1 and TRBJ2-3, with D perhaps matching TRBD1 (6 bases). Germline V gene lookup returns CDR1 MNHNS and CDR2 SASEGT. The CDR3 is 15 amino acids. The V gene lost 4 bases and the J gene lost 6 bases, with 17 bases spanning the gap. CDR3 loop: CASSGHRVSRDTQYF. CDR3 coding DNA: TGTGCCAGCAGTGGTCACAGGGTCAGCAGGGATACGCAGTATTTT.

This clonotype was seen a single time. The CDR3 here is CASSEGGGRAFF. CDR3 nucleotides: TGTGCCAGCAGTGAAGGGGGGGGGAGAGCTTTCTTT. V gene TRBV25-1 combines with J gene TRBJ1-1, with D possibly TRBD1 on 5 matching bases. Trimming shortened V by 2 bases and J by 10 bases, and 11 bases separated the two germline ends. The CDR3 loop spans 12 amino acids. CDR1 is MGHDK, CDR2 SYGVNS, per germline.

This clonotype appeared a few times. In nucleotides, the CDR3 is TGTGCCAGTAGTCCAGGGGTCCAGCCCCAGCATTTT. Protein: CASSPGVQPQHF. This chain uses TRBV19 with TRBJ1-5; a possible D gene is TRBD1 (6 bases). The germline V and J ends were trimmed by 5 bases and 7 bases, with 9 bases remaining between them. The CDR3 runs to 12 residues. Germline-derived CDR1 and CDR2 are LNHDA and SQIVND (reference sequence).

This sequence joins TRBV20-1 and TRBJ2-1; D may be TRBD2 (6 bases). The germline CDR1 and CDR2 sequences are DFQATT and SNEGSKA (reference sequence). Trimming took 6 bases from V and 9 from J, leaving 18 bases between them. The CDR3 contains 13 residues. This chain's CDR3 is CSATGLPGGEQFF. The DNA for the CDR3 is TGCAGTGCCACGGGACTCCCCGGTGGTGAGCAGTTCTTC.

The rearrangement joins TRBV7-6 to TRBJ2-1, with 7 bases that match TRBD2. Germline trimming cut 1 base from V and 6 bases from J; bases unmatched to any gene: 6. Germline CDR1 SGHVS, CDR2 FNYEAQ. The CDR3 extends over 15 amino acids. The CDR3: CASSLGTGTINEQFF. CDR3 nucleotide sequence: TGTGCCAGCAGCTTAGGTACCGGGACTATCAATGAGCAGTTCTTC.

The chain recombines TRBV28 with TRBJ2-1, with 10 bases that match TRBD2. V dropped 5 bases and J dropped 3; count of bases not matched to a gene: 13. Germline V gives CDR1 MDHEN, CDR2 SYDVKM. CDR3 length equals 18 residues. In nucleotides, the CDR3 is TGTGCCAGCAGTCGACATTTACCCGGGACTAGCGTCTACAATGAGCAGTTCTTC. Its protein product is CASSRHLPGTSVYNEQFF.

The V gene is TRBV6-5, the J gene TRBJ1-1; maybe TRBD1 (5 bases). This CDR3 has 12 amino acids. Trimming shortened V by 5 bases and J by 6 bases, and 10 bases separated the two germline ends. Germline assignment: CDR1 MNHEY and CDR2 SVGAGI. The chain's CDR3 is CASSRGRAEAFF. For the CDR3, the DNA is TGTGCCAGCAGTAGGGGTCGGGCTGAAGCTTTCTTT.

V and J are TRBV28 and TRBJ2-2, with a weak D call TRBD2 (6 bases). The germline gives CDR1 MDHEN, CDR2 SYDVKM. The CDR3 totals 17 residues. V was trimmed by 6 bases and J by 2 bases, leaving 19 bases between them. The CDR3 loop is CASSTPVEGLNTGELFF. The DNA for the CDR3 is TGTGCCAGCAGCACTCCCGTCGAGGGACTTAACACCGGGGAGCTGTTTTTT.

This clonotype was found a few times. The rearrangement uses TRBV7-8 and TRBJ2-7, with 10 bases aligning to TRBD1. This CDR3 is built from 16 residues. Germline-derived CDR1 and CDR2 are SGHVS and FQNEAQ. V lost 5 bases and J lost 4; bases outside the gene matches: 11. The CDR3, as DNA: TGTGCCAGCAGCACCCGGGACAGGGGCCCCTCGTACGAGCAGTACTTC. Translation: CASSTRDRGPSYEQYF.

In the case of this clonotype: The junction departs from germline at one end; a sequencing error may be responsible. The V call is TRBV5-1, the J call TRBJ1-1; 7 positions match TRBD1. This CDR3 is built from 14 residues. Germline V gene sequence: CDR1 SGHRS, CDR2 YFSETQ. CDR3 loop: CASKGDRENTESFF. The CDR3 DNA reads TGCGCCAGCAAGGGCGACAGGGAGAACACTGAATCTTTCTTT.

The V call is TRBV29-1, the J call TRBJ2-2; 8 bases map to TRBD1. Germline V gene sequence: CDR1 SQVTM, CDR2 ANQGSEA. The V segment lost 3 bases and the J segment 4 bases; nucleotides outside the gene matches: 7. The CDR3 is made up of 15 amino acids. The CDR3 coding sequence is TGCAGCGTTGAGCAGGGGGCGAGGGGCACCGGGGAGCTGTTTTTT. Its translation is CSVEQGARGTGELFF.

This chain uses TRBV6-6 with TRBJ2-7; 16 bases are shared with TRBD2. V dropped 5 bases and J dropped 4; count of bases not matched to a gene: 8. This CDR3 is 17 amino acids long. The germline V gene encodes CDR1 MNHNY and CDR2 SVGAGI (reference sequence). The CDR3 reads CASSPGTSGGANYEQYF. Written as DNA, the CDR3 is TGTGCCAGCAGTCCCGGGACTAGCGGGGGGGCGAATTACGAGCAGTACTTC.

The chain carries TRBV6-5 and TRBJ2-2; 7 positions match TRBD1. This CDR3 contains 16 residues. Germline V gene data show CDR1 as MNHEY and CDR2 as SVGAGI. The trim removed 6 bases at V and 3 bases at J, leaving 10 bases unmatched. The CDR3 here is CASRPGDSRDTGELFF. The CDR3 nucleotides read TGTGCCAGCAGACCCGGGGACAGCCGGGACACCGGGGAGCTGTTTTTT.

This clonotype was found a few times. V usage is TRBV11-2 and J usage is TRBJ2-2; TRBD1 is a possible D gene (5 bases). Trimming took off 4 bases at V and 5 bases at J, with 17 bases between the two ends. Germline lookup yields CDR1 SGHAT and CDR2 FQNNGV. This CDR3 is built from 16 residues. The CDR3 coding sequence is TGTGCCAGCAGCTATCCGCAGGGCAGAAAAACCGGGGAGCTGTTTTTT. Amino acids: CASSYPQGRKTGELFF.

The rearrangement joins TRBV10-2 to TRBJ2-7; D not certain. The CDR3 is made up of 14 amino acids. Germline CDR1 is WSHSY and CDR2 is SAAADI. V was shortened by 3 bases and J by 7 bases, with 16 bases between the two germline ends. The CDR3 sequence: CASSESGYRTEQYF. The CDR3 DNA follows: TGCGCCAGCAGTGAAAGTGGGTACAGAACGGAGCAGTACTTC.

The V call is TRBV20-1, the J call TRBJ1-1, with a tentative D call TRBD1 (5 bases). Germline V CDR1 and CDR2: DFQATT, SNEGSKA (reference sequence). The CDR3 runs to 14 residues. The V end lost 3 bases, the J end lost 5 bases, and 16 bases lay between the germline ends. CDR3 residues: CSASSLQGLTEAFF. CDR3 coding DNA: TGCAGTGCTAGCTCTCTCCAGGGTTTGACTGAAGCTTTCTTT.

Only a few counts were recorded for this clonotype. The chain combines TRBV28 with TRBJ2-3; TRBD1 is a possible D gene (6 bases). V lost 6 bases and J 2 bases, leaving 15 bases between the germline ends. The CDR3 extends over 15 amino acids. Germline values: CDR1 MDHEN, CDR2 SYDVKM. In DNA, the CDR3 is TGTGCCAGCAGCCGCCTCCGGACAGCCACAGATACGCAGTATTTT. Encoded protein: CASSRLRTATDTQYF.